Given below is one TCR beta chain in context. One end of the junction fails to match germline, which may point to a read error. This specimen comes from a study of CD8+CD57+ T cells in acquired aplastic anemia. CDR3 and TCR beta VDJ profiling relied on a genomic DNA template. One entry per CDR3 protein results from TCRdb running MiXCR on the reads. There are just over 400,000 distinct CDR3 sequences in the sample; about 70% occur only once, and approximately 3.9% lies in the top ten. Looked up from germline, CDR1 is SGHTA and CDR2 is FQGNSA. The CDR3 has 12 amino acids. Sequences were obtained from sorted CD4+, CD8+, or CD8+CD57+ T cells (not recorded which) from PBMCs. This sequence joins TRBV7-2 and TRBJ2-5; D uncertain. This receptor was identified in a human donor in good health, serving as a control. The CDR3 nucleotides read TGTGCCAGCAGCTTGGCCATCGAGACCCAGTCCTTC. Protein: CASSLAIETQSF.